At least ten counts were recorded for the clone carrying this TCR beta chain. This sample is part of a study of T cell repertoires in cytomegalovirus infection. Deletions cut 1 base from V and 0 bases from J, with 10 bases between. Germline-derived CDR1 and CDR2 are SGHTA and FQGNSA. CDR3 length equals 15 residues. Via MiXCR, TCRdb re-called the reads, giving one row per CDR3 protein. Of 150,000 or so distinct CDR3 sequences detected, 23% appear once; the ten largest clones hold roughly 9.8%. The chain has TRBV7-2 and TRBJ2-7; weak D call: TRBD1 (6 bases). This TCR was sampled from a human donor in good health (CMV status not recorded). Some clones in this sample may be carry-over from other donors' samples. The specimen sequenced was PBMCs. This CDR3 reads CASSLEDSYSYEQYF. The CDR3 DNA is TGTGCCAGCAGCTTAGAGGACAGTTACTCCTACGAGCAGTACTTC.